Listed below are T cell receptor beta chains from one sample, sequenced in a study of control samples from healthy donors and cancer patients. The assay was immunoSEQ multiplex PCR, and TCRdb's table has in-frame clones only and misses some. The profile covers 120,000 or so clones, with about 92% appearing a single time and approximately 0.57% taken by the ten largest. The sequenced sample was PBMCs. The source is a man older than 75 with head and neck cancer. Both conserved end residues are part of each CDR3. The D gene is left open where the match is weak. The listing skips clone size in some rows; elsewhere it reads once, few, many or a size class.

j_call: TRBJ1-5
v_call: TRBV27
d_call: .
cdr3_length: 14
clone_size: once
cdr3_aa: CASGGGSSNQPQHF
cdr3_nt: TGTGCCAGCGGTGGGGGCTCTAGCAATCAGCCCCAGCATTTT

j_call: TRBJ2-1
v_call: TRBV27
d_call: TRBD1
cdr3_length: 18
clone_size: .
cdr3_aa: CASRPDLRTGGSYNEQFF
cdr3_nt: TGTGCCAGCAGACCCGACCTAAGGACAGGAGGCTCCTACAATGAGCAGTTCTTC

j_call: TRBJ2-3
v_call: TRBV28
d_call: TRBD1
cdr3_length: 16
clone_size: .
cdr3_aa: CASSLPGTGFPDTQYF
cdr3_nt: TGTGCCAGCAGTTTACCTGGGACAGGGTTCCCAGATACGCAGTATTTT

j_call: TRBJ2-7
v_call: TRBV24-1
d_call: .
cdr3_length: 10
clone_size: .
cdr3_aa: CATSVHEQYF
cdr3_nt: TGTGCCACCAGTGTTCACGAGCAGTACTTC

j_call: TRBJ1-5
v_call: TRBV6-6
d_call: .
cdr3_length: 14
clone_size: .
cdr3_aa: CASADILNNQPQHF
cdr3_nt: TGTGCCAGCGCCGATATTTTGAACAATCAGCCCCAGCATTTT

j_call: TRBJ1-1
v_call: TRBV12-1
d_call: .
cdr3_length: 15
clone_size: .
cdr3_aa: CASSFGGRRYTEAFF
cdr3_nt: TGTGCCAGCAGCTTTGGAGGACGCCGCTACACTGAAGCTTTCTTT

j_call: TRBJ2-1
v_call: TRBV5-4
d_call: TRBD2
cdr3_length: 17
clone_size: .
cdr3_aa: CASSLRSGGTSYNEQFF
cdr3_nt: TGTGCCAGCAGCTTGAGGAGCGGGGGAACCTCCTACAATGAGCAGTTCTTC

j_call: TRBJ2-1
v_call: TRBV19
d_call: .
cdr3_length: 13
clone_size: few
cdr3_aa: CASKVPQGNEQFF
cdr3_nt: TGTGCCAGTAAGGTCCCACAGGGCAATGAGCAGTTCTTC

j_call: TRBJ1-5
v_call: TRBV6-2/TRBV6-3
d_call: .
cdr3_length: 18
clone_size: .
cdr3_aa: CASSLWQGQTPWSQPQHF
cdr3_nt: TGTGCCAGCAGTTTGTGGCAGGGTCAAACCCCCTGGAGTCAGCCCCAGCATTTT

j_call: TRBJ1-1
v_call: TRBV5-1
d_call: .
cdr3_length: 16
clone_size: .
cdr3_aa: CASKNPKGQGNTEAFF
cdr3_nt: TGCGCCAGCAAAAACCCCAAGGGGCAGGGGAACACTGAAGCTTTCTTT

j_call: TRBJ2-7
v_call: TRBV2
d_call: TRBD2
cdr3_length: 12
clone_size: .
cdr3_aa: CATGTSGREQYF
cdr3_nt: TGTGCCACTGGGACTAGCGGCAGAGAGCAGTACTTC

j_call: TRBJ2-2
v_call: TRBV2
d_call: .
cdr3_length: 14
clone_size: .
cdr3_aa: CASRGSRVTGELFF
cdr3_nt: TGTGCCAGCAGGGGGTCTCGGGTCACCGGGGAGCTGTTTTTT

j_call: TRBJ1-1
v_call: TRBV6-6
d_call: TRBD1
cdr3_length: 14
clone_size: .
cdr3_aa: CASRPGGLNTEAFF
cdr3_nt: TGTGCCAGCAGGCCAGGGGGCCTGAACACTGAAGCTTTCTTT

j_call: TRBJ1-1
v_call: TRBV5-5
d_call: .
cdr3_length: 16
clone_size: once
cdr3_aa: CASSFSPTRPNTEAFF
cdr3_nt: TGTGCCAGCAGCTTCTCCCCAACAAGGCCGAACACTGAAGCTTTCTTT

j_call: TRBJ1-2
v_call: TRBV28
d_call: .
cdr3_length: 13
clone_size: once
cdr3_aa: CASRHTTGYGYTF
cdr3_nt: TGTGCCAGCAGACACACCACAGGTTATGGCTACACCTTC

j_call: TRBJ1-6
v_call: TRBV27
d_call: .
cdr3_length: 19
clone_size: .
cdr3_aa: CASSLLHSQGSSYNSPLHF
cdr3_nt: TGTGCCAGCAGTTTACTCCACTCACAGGGAAGCTCCTATAATTCACCCCTCCACTTT

j_call: TRBJ1-5
v_call: TRBV6-2/TRBV6-3
d_call: .
cdr3_length: 15
clone_size: .
cdr3_aa: CASSYRGHLNQPQHF
cdr3_nt: TGTGCCAGCAGTTACCGGGGACACCTCAATCAGCCCCAGCATTTT

j_call: TRBJ1-6
v_call: TRBV2
d_call: TRBD1
cdr3_length: 13
clone_size: .
cdr3_aa: CARGQGFDSPLHF
cdr3_nt: TGTGCCAGAGGACAGGGTTTTGATTCACCCCTCCACTTT

j_call: TRBJ1-1
v_call: TRBV27
d_call: .
cdr3_length: 14
clone_size: .
cdr3_aa: CASSLSPGLTEAFF
cdr3_nt: TGTGCCAGCAGTTTATCCCCAGGGCTTACTGAAGCTTTCTTT

j_call: TRBJ1-3
v_call: TRBV6-5
d_call: .
cdr3_length: 15
clone_size: .
cdr3_aa: CASSYRGAPGNTIYF
cdr3_nt: TGTGCCAGCAGTTATAGGGGGGCGCCCGGAAACACCATATATTTT

j_call: TRBJ2-5
v_call: TRBV5-6
d_call: TRBD1
cdr3_length: 15
clone_size: .
cdr3_aa: CASSEAGGRQETQYF
cdr3_nt: TGTGCCAGCAGCGAGGCAGGGGGCAGACAAGAGACCCAGTACTTC

j_call: TRBJ2-2
v_call: TRBV6-1
d_call: .
cdr3_length: 14
clone_size: .
cdr3_aa: CASSELEGNGELFF
cdr3_nt: TGTGCCAGCAGTGAATTGGAGGGGAACGGGGAGCTGTTTTTT

j_call: TRBJ1-6
v_call: TRBV18
d_call: .
cdr3_length: 16
clone_size: .
cdr3_aa: CASSPVLMGDNSPLHF
cdr3_nt: TGTGCCAGCTCACCAGTGCTAATGGGGGATAATTCACCCCTCCACTTT

j_call: TRBJ2-7
v_call: TRBV24-1
d_call: .
cdr3_length: 12
clone_size: .
cdr3_aa: CATTQRGWEQYF
cdr3_nt: TGTGCCACCACCCAAAGGGGCTGGGAGCAGTACTTC

j_call: TRBJ2-3
v_call: TRBV18
d_call: TRBD2
cdr3_length: 22
clone_size: .
cdr3_aa: CASSPLGLAVGRQTTHPDTQYF
cdr3_nt: TGTGCCAGCTCACCCCTTGGCCTAGCGGTAGGCAGGCAAACCACACATCCAGATACGCAGTATTTT

j_call: TRBJ1-3
v_call: TRBV23-1
d_call: .
cdr3_length: 17
clone_size: .
cdr3_aa: CASSQSGRSASGNTIYF
cdr3_nt: TGCGCCAGCAGTCAATCGGGTAGAAGTGCCTCTGGAAACACCATATATTTT

j_call: TRBJ2-7
v_call: TRBV9
d_call: TRBD1
cdr3_length: 14
clone_size: once
cdr3_aa: CASSVTGGNREQYF
cdr3_nt: TGTGCCAGCAGCGTTACAGGGGGGAATCGCGAGCAGTACTTC

j_call: TRBJ1-2
v_call: TRBV6-5
d_call: .
cdr3_length: 13
clone_size: once
cdr3_aa: CASSPTRQRGYTF
cdr3_nt: TGTGCCAGCAGCCCAACCAGACAGAGGGGCTACACCTTC